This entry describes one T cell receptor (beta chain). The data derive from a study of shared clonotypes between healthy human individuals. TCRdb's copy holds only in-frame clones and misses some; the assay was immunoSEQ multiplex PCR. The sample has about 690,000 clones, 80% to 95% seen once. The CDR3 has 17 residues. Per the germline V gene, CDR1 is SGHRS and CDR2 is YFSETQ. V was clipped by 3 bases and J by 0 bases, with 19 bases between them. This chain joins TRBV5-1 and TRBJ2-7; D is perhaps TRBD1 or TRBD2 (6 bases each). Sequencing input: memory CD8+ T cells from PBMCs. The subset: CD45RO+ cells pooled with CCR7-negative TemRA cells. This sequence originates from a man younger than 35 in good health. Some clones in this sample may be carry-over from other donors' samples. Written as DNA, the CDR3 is TGCGCCAGCAGCTCTGGGTTAGGGGGGACACACTCCTACGAGCAGTACTTC. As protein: CASSSGLGGTHSYEQYF.